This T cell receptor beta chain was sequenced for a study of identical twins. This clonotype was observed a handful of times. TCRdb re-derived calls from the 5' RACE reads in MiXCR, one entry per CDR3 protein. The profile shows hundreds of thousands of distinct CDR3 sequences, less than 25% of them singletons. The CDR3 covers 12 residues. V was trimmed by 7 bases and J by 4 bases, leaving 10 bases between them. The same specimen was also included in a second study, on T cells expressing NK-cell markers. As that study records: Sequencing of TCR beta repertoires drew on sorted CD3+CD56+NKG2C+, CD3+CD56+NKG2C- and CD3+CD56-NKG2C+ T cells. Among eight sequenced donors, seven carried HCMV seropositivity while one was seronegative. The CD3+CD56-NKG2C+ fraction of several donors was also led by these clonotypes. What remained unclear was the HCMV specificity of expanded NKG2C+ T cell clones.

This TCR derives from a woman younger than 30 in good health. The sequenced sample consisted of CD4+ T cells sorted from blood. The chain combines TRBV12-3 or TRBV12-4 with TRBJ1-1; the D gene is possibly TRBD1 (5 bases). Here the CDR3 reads CASTSGLTEAFF. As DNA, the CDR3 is TGTGCCAGCACCTCAGGGCTCACTGAAGCTTTCTTT.